The 2 T cell receptor beta chains presented below share a single source sample, sequenced in a study of cytotoxic CD8 clonotypes in ibrutinib-treated CLL (dated by TCRdb to about 2021). The library was generated by the immunoSEQ multiplex PCR assay. Drawn from immuneACCESS, this table holds only the in-frame rearrangements with V and J called that TCRdb kept. Clones are partly lost; checked studies trace under half to an unresolved V gene and leave the rest unexplained. The sample data list roughly 200,000 clones, and 72% of these were observed just once. 13% of the sample goes to the ten largest clones. The time point label corresponds to: approximately 25 months on ibrutinib. Sample: PBMCs, taken after 24 months of ibrutinib treatment. The origin of the receptors is a human donor with chronic lymphocytic leukemia.

The chain is built from TRBV5-1 and TRBJ1-3, with D tentatively TRBD1 (5 bases). Germline V CDR1 and CDR2: SGHRS, YFSETQ. The CDR3 covers 16 residues. Trimming removed 3 bases at V and 0 bases at J, with 13 bases between. The CDR3 is CASSSGDSNSGNTIYF. CDR3 DNA: TGCGCCAGCAGCTCTGGCGACAGCAACTCTGGAAACACCATATATTTT.

The chain has TRBV7-6 and TRBJ2-7; 12 bases line up with TRBD2. With 2 bases clipped from V and 7 bases from J, the junction kept 3 bases outside the gene matches. The CDR3 has 14 residues. CDR1 is SGHVS, CDR2 FNYEAQ, per germline. DNA for the CDR3: TGTGCCAGCAGCTTAAGACTAGCGGGAGAGGAGCAGTACTTC. Encoded protein: CASSLRLAGEEQYF.